This entry concerns a single TCR beta chain. Its antigen remains unknown. The data derive from a study of lymphopenia after photon versus proton radiotherapy. The protocol was immunoSEQ multiplex PCR, while the TCRdb copy is restricted to in-frame clones and leaves out a portion. The sample yields more than 20,000 clones, 75% to 90% seen once. There are 15 residues in the CDR3. The junction had 4 bases not matched to a gene; V was cut back by 5 bases and J by 0 bases. The germline V gene has CDR1 ENHRY and CDR2 SYGVKD. Study conclusions and caveats: Post-nadir TCR diversity decline inversely tracked overall survival among those who died. Oligoclonal CD8+ Temra expansion after nadir drove photon patients' diversity drop. Proton therapy kept repertoires fairly stable, unlike photons, which gained effector/memory cells. Only patients who died were analyzed for survival; proton advantage is unproven.

This sequence was found in a man between 40 and 49 years old with gastric cancer. The chain combines TRBV10-3 with TRBJ1-3, with 7 bases identical to TRBD1. Sequencing was performed on peripheral blood, taken from a patient treated with photon-based radiotherapy. DNA for the CDR3: TGTGCCATCAGTCCGGGACAGCCCTCTGGAAACACCATATATTTT. It is translated as CAISPGQPSGNTIYF.